The 32 T cell receptor beta chains given below trace back to one sample, sequenced in a study of cytomegalovirus exposure and HLA in healthy donors. In the PCR, 60 Vbeta and 13 Jbeta primers were used. The data were produced by immunoSEQ multiplex PCR, yet TCRdb's version contains in-frame clones alone and is incomplete. The data contain roughly 200,000 clones, about four fifths of them seen just once; the ten biggest clones take up 2.9%. What was sequenced was PBMCs. These receptors came from a female donor in good health and CMV-seronegative.

The chain has TRBV5-4 and TRBJ1-2, with 7 bases matching TRBD1. The germline V gene has CDR1 SGHNT and CDR2 YYREEE (reference sequence). J was trimmed by 2 bases and V by 4 bases; bases with no gene match: 8. This CDR3 spans 15 amino acids. CDR3 amino acids: CASSAPGTDNYGYTF. The CDR3 DNA sequence: TGTGCCAGCAGCGCGCCCGGGACAGACAACTATGGCTACACCTTC. Combining the CDR3 with reference TRBV5-4 and TRBJ1-2 gives the whole variable domain ETGVTQSPTHLIKTRGQQVTLRCSSQSGHNTVSWYQQALGQGPQFIFQYYREEENGRGNFPPRFSGLQFPNYSSELNVNALELDDSALYLCASSAPGTDNYGYTFGSGTRLTVV.

This chain uses TRBV9 with TRBJ2-5; 7 bases line up with TRBD2. Trimming removed 0 bases from V and 1 base from J; junction bases left unmatched: 0. The V gene's germline CDR1 is SGDLS and CDR2 YYNGEE. CDR3 size: 14 residues. Here the CDR3 reads CASSVGTSQETQYF. The CDR3 bases are TGTGCCAGCAGCGTAGGGACTAGCCAAGAGACCCAGTACTTC.

This chain joins TRBV27 and TRBJ2-3; 7 bases fit TRBD1. CDR3 length: 14 residues. Germline V gene sequence: CDR1 MNHEY, CDR2 SMNVEV (reference sequence). Losses at the gene ends were 5 bases for V and 3 bases for J; bases not matched to a gene: 5. CDR3 amino acids: CASSTGVGTDTQYF. The CDR3 nucleotides are TGTGCCAGCAGTACAGGGGTCGGGACAGATACGCAGTATTTT.

Note on this clone: At one end the junction does not follow the germline gene, possibly because of a read error. This rearrangement joins TRBV7-7 to TRBJ2-1, with 13 nucleotides matching TRBD2. The CDR3 runs 15 residues. Germline values: CDR1 SSHAT, CDR2 FNYEAQ (reference sequence). This CDR3 is CASSQLAGGPGEQFF. CDR3 in DNA: TGTGCTAGCAGCCAACTAGCGGGAGGGCCGGGTGAGCAGTTCTTC.

In DNA form, the CDR3 reads TGTGCCAGCAGTGAAGTGAGGACAGGTCGAGATACGCAGTATTTT. Translated: CASSEVRTGRDTQYF. This chain uses TRBV6-1 with TRBJ2-3, with 7 bases lining up with TRBD1. The CDR3 consists of 15 residues. J was trimmed by 5 bases and V by 1 base; bases with no gene match: 6. Germline V gene sequence: CDR1 MNHNS, CDR2 SASEGT.

This clone was counted once. This chain links TRBV5-4 with TRBJ2-7; 9 bases agree with TRBD2. V gave up 1 base and J gave up 0 bases; unmatched junction bases: 5. The CDR3 contains 16 residues. The germline V gene has CDR1 SGHNT and CDR2 YYREEE (reference sequence). Written as DNA, the CDR3 is TGTGCCAGCAGCTTGCTTGGCGGGAGGGGCTCCTACGAGCAGTACTTC. This encodes CASSLLGGRGSYEQYF.

The chain couples TRBV7-8 to TRBJ1-1; D unclear. V dropped 3 bases and J dropped 1 base, with 9 bases sitting between them. CDR3 length equals 14 residues. CDR1 SGHVS and CDR2 FQNEAQ come from the germline V gene. CDR3 in amino acids: CASSFAQPNTEAFF. CDR3 nucleotide sequence: TGTGCCAGCAGCTTTGCACAGCCGAACACTGAAGCTTTCTTT.

The chain combines TRBV9 with TRBJ2-7, with 10 bases aligning to TRBD1. The CDR3 is 15 amino acids. CDR1 SGDLS and CDR2 YYNGEE come from the germline V gene. With 4 bases clipped from V and 7 bases from J, the junction kept 11 bases outside the gene matches. The CDR3 bases are TGTGCCAGCAGCCAATCGGGACAGGGGTTTGAGGAGCAGTACTTC. Translating gives CASSQSGQGFEEQYF.

This clone was seen more than once but under ten times. The gene calls are TRBV19 and TRBJ2-4, with 7 bases matching TRBD2. Unmatched junction bases numbered 9, after V lost 6 bases and J lost 1 base. This CDR3 spans 16 amino acids. CDR1 LNHDA and CDR2 SQIVND come from the germline V gene (reference sequence). CDR3 sequence reads: CASRGGGAGAKNIQYF. The CDR3 DNA sequence: TGTGCCAGTAGGGGGGGAGGGGCCGGGGCCAAAAACATTCAGTACTTC. The complete variable domain, with remaining parts taken from reference TRBV19 and TRBJ2-4, reads DGGITQSPKYLFRKEGQNVTLSCEQNLNHDAMYWYRQDPGQGLRLIYYSQIVNDFQKGDIAEGYSVSREKKESFPLTVTSAQKNPTAFYLCASRGGGAGAKNIQYFGAGTRLSVL.

The chain couples TRBV2 to TRBJ1-5, with 7 positions matching TRBD1. In germline, CDR1 is SNHLY, CDR2 FYNNEI. J lost 3 bases, V lost 6 bases, and 8 bases had no gene match. The CDR3 has 15 amino acids. The CDR3 bases are TGTGCCAGCAGGGAGGCAGGGGGTACCAATCAGCCCCAGCATTTT. Residues: CASREAGGTNQPQHF.

This clone was counted a single time. The chain links TRBV5-6 to TRBJ2-7; D not resolved. The CDR3 extends over 15 amino acids. V lost 0 bases and J lost 3, with 13 bases in between. Germline V gene sequence: CDR1 SGHDT, CDR2 YYEEEE. DNA of the CDR3: TGTGCCAGCAGCTTGGGGGTCGGGTGGAGCTACGAGCAGTACTTC. It is translated as CASSLGVGWSYEQYF.

The chain links TRBV19 to TRBJ1-2, with 11 bases matching TRBD1. The CDR3 consists of 15 residues. CDR1 and CDR2 (germline): LNHDA, SQIVND (reference sequence). V dropped 2 bases and J dropped 7; count of bases not matched to a gene: 6. CDR3 loop: CASSILGQGAGGYTF. In DNA, the CDR3 is TGTGCCAGTAGTATATTAGGACAGGGGGCAGGTGGCTACACCTTC. The variable domain in full, completed from reference TRBV19 and TRBJ1-2, reads DGGITQSPKYLFRKEGQNVTLSCEQNLNHDAMYWYRQDPGQGLRLIYYSQIVNDFQKGDIAEGYSVSREKKESFPLTVTSAQKNPTAFYLCASSILGQGAGGYTFGSGTRLTVV.

The chain couples TRBV11-1 to TRBJ2-7, with unresolved D. The CDR3 contains 13 residues. The V gene's germline CDR1 is SGHAT and CDR2 FQDESV (reference sequence). Trimming removed 5 bases at V and 6 bases at J, with 14 bases between. In DNA, the CDR3 is TGTGCCAGCAGCACGTATAGCAGCAGCGAGCAGTACTTC. It specifies CASSTYSSSEQYF.

Here the CDR3 DNA reads TGTGCCAGCAGCTTAGACAGGGTAGGGTACAATGAGCAGTTCTTC. Translation gives CASSLDRVGYNEQFF. The rearrangement joins TRBV7-9 to TRBJ2-1; a possible D gene is TRBD1 (6 bases). CDR1 SEHNR and CDR2 FQNEAQ come from the germline V gene (reference sequence). The CDR3 loop spans 15 amino acids. V was cut by 1 base and J by 4 bases, with 11 bases left in between.

The J gene is TRBJ2-5, the V gene TRBV6-5; perhaps TRBD1 as D (7 bases). CDR3 length equals 13 residues. CDR1 MNHEY and CDR2 SVGAGI come from the germline V gene. Trimming cost V 4 bases and J 4 bases, with 10 bases left between them. The CDR3 bases are TGTGCCAGCAGTTTCAGGGGGGCAGAGACCCAGTACTTC. Encoded protein: CASSFRGAETQYF.

The V call is TRBV14, the J call TRBJ1-1; no definite D call. The V gene's germline CDR1 is SGHDN and CDR2 FVKESK. The CDR3 is 14 amino acids. V was clipped by 5 bases and J by 2 bases, with 12 bases between them. For the CDR3, the DNA is TGTGCCAGCAGCGCCAGAACCCTCAACACTGAAGCTTTCTTT. It specifies CASSARTLNTEAFF.

The chain employs TRBV11-2 and TRBJ2-7; 7 bases are shared with TRBD1. Germline lookup yields CDR1 SGHAT and CDR2 FQNNGV. The CDR3 has 18 residues. Trimming took 2 bases from V and 0 from J; bases not matched to a gene: 13. This chain's CDR3 is CASSLKGGSPFSSYEQYF. The CDR3 DNA follows: TGTGCCAGCAGCTTAAAAGGGGGCTCACCGTTCAGCTCCTACGAGCAGTACTTC.

The chain has TRBV2 and TRBJ2-5; 14 positions agree with TRBD2. Per the germline V gene, CDR1 is SNHLY and CDR2 is FYNNEI. This CDR3 is 16 amino acids long. V shed 2 bases, J shed 11 bases, and the junction held 10 bases outside the gene matches. In DNA form, the CDR3 reads TGTGCCAGCAGTGAACAAGGGGGACTAGCGGGAGTTGAGCAGTACTTC. Translated, it gives CASSEQGGLAGVEQYF.

The V gene is TRBV19, the J gene TRBJ1-3; D not resolved. V gave up 5 bases and J gave up 0 bases, with 11 bases separating them. Germline CDR1 reads LNHDA; CDR2 reads SQIVND (reference sequence). CDR3 length: 15 residues. This CDR3 is CASSFLRGSGNTIYF. CDR3 coding DNA: TGTGCCAGTAGTTTCCTTCGGGGCTCTGGAAACACCATATATTTT.

The chain couples TRBV7-2 to TRBJ1-2; 8 nucleotides match TRBD1. Trimming cost V 3 bases and J 2 bases; bases outside gene matches: 8. The CDR3 has 16 residues. From germline, CDR1 is SGHTA and CDR2 FQGNSA. This CDR3 reads CASSFFFTGGNYGYTF. CDR3 bases: TGTGCCAGCAGCTTCTTTTTTACAGGGGGAAACTATGGCTACACCTTC. The whole variable domain, remainder taken from reference TRBV7-2 and TRBJ1-2, is GAGVSQSPSNKVTEKGKDVELRCDPISGHTALYWYRQSLGQGLEFLIYFQGNSAPDKSGLPSDRFSAERTGGSVSTLTIQRTQQEDSAVYLCASSFFFTGGNYGYTFGSGTRLTVV.

This clone appeared once. The chain joins TRBV27 to TRBJ2-1, with D uncertain. CDR3 length: 15 amino acids. V shed 6 bases and J shed 6 bases, with 18 bases lying between them. The germline V gene has CDR1 MNHEY and CDR2 SMNVEV (reference sequence). The CDR3 region has the DNA TGTGCCAGCAGGGGCTTCTACCACCCTCTCAATGAGCAGTTCTTC. Protein sequence: CASRGFYHPLNEQFF.

V and J are TRBV11-2 and TRBJ2-1, with a weak D call TRBD2 (6 bases). CDR3 length: 14 amino acids. The V end lost 2 bases, the J end lost 8 bases, and 13 bases lay between the germline ends. CDR1 and CDR2 (germline): SGHAT, FQNNGV. The CDR3 here is CASSLMGSGDEQFF. The CDR3 nucleotides are TGTGCCAGCAGCTTAATGGGCTCGGGGGATGAGCAGTTCTTC.

The V gene is TRBV4-1, the J gene TRBJ1-4, with 8 nucleotides matching TRBD1. Germline V gene data show CDR1 as MGHRA and CDR2 as YSYEKL. The CDR3 contains 16 residues. The trim removed 4 bases at V and 8 bases at J, leaving 12 bases unmatched. The CDR3 nucleotides are TGCGCCAGCAGCCTAGGTTATCAGGGGGCGGTGGAAAAACTGTTTTTT. It translates to CASSLGYQGAVEKLFF.

The chain joins TRBV5-1 to TRBJ1-3, with a possible D match to TRBD1 (6 bases). Germline loops: CDR1 SGHRS, CDR2 YFSETQ. V dropped 4 bases and J dropped 2 bases, with 19 bases sitting between them. This CDR3 comprises 17 residues. The CDR3 loop reads CASSRTKGDGTGNTIYF. The CDR3 nucleotides read TGCGCCAGCAGCCGTACTAAGGGGGATGGGACTGGAAACACCATATATTTT.

The J gene is TRBJ2-6, the V gene TRBV2; a possible D gene is TRBD1 (6 bases). The CDR3 extends over 16 amino acids. Trimming pared 6 bases from V and 2 bases from J, leaving 14 bases between. CDR1 is SNHLY and CDR2 is FYNNEI in the germline V gene. CDR3: CASRQGFFAGANVLTF. As DNA, the CDR3 is TGTGCCAGCAGGCAGGGGTTCTTCGCTGGGGCCAACGTCCTGACTTTC.

This clone occurred a few times. V gene TRBV6-1 combines with J gene TRBJ2-7; D remains ambiguous. The CDR3 is 12 residues long. CDR1 and CDR2 from the germline V gene are MNHNS and SASEGT. The ends were cut back, 4 bases at V and 3 bases at J, with 7 bases in the middle. CDR3 loop: CASSGVFYEQYF. CDR3 DNA: TGTGCCAGCAGTGGAGTTTTCTACGAGCAGTACTTC.

V is TRBV2 and J is TRBJ2-1; 9 positions agree with TRBD2. Germline CDR1 is SNHLY and CDR2 is FYNNEI. V shed 7 bases and J 7 bases; nucleotides not matched to a gene: 5. The CDR3 sequence is 13 residues long. The CDR3 nucleotides read TGTGCCAGCAAGACTAGCGGACTAAATGAGCAGTTCTTC. Translated: CASKTSGLNEQFF.

This clone was observed a single time. The rearrangement joins TRBV6-6 to TRBJ2-7, with a weak D call TRBD1 (5 bases). With 0 bases removed from V and 2 bases from J, the gap between germline ends came to 11 bases. The germline CDR1 and CDR2 sequences are MNHNY and SVGAGI (reference sequence). The CDR3 has 15 residues. Here the CDR3 reads CASSYSSRAAYEQYF. In nucleotides, the CDR3 is TGTGCCAGCAGTTACTCTTCCAGGGCCGCCTACGAGCAGTACTTC.

In this sample, this clone turned up once. The chain is built from TRBV7-2 and TRBJ1-5; a possible D gene is TRBD1 (5 bases). V lost 5 bases to trimming and J lost 0 bases, with 8 bases between them. The CDR3 consists of 14 residues. Germline V lookup: CDR1 SGHTA, CDR2 FQGNSA. CDR3 sequence reads: CASSLRVSNQPQHF. The CDR3 DNA reads as TGTGCCAGCAGCCTCAGGGTTAGCAATCAGCCCCAGCATTTT.

The chain carries TRBV7-2 and TRBJ2-3; TRBD2 matches at 10 bases. V lost 4 bases, J lost 0 bases, and 10 bases stayed unmatched. CDR1 SGHTA and CDR2 FQGNSA come from the germline V gene. This CDR3 spans 18 amino acids. Here the CDR3 DNA reads TGTGCCAGCAGCTATATCGGACTAGCGGTTACTAGCACAGATACGCAGTATTTT. It translates to CASSYIGLAVTSTDTQYF.

V and J are TRBV19 and TRBJ1-4; the D is unclear. Looked up from germline, CDR1 is LNHDA and CDR2 is SQIVND (reference sequence). The CDR3 covers 16 residues. The V end lost 8 bases, the J end lost 2 bases, and 18 bases lay between the germline ends. The CDR3 DNA reads as TGTGCCAGTGCCAGGCGAACGGCGCGTACTAATGAAAAACTGTTTTTT. It encodes CASARRTARTNEKLFF.

This clone has only a few counts. Other DNA sequences in this specimen translate into the identical CDR3. The chain employs TRBV5-1 and TRBJ2-7; 9 nucleotides match TRBD1. There are 14 residues in the CDR3. The junction had 3 bases not matched to a gene; V was cut back by 5 bases and J by 0 bases. The germline V gene has CDR1 SGHRS and CDR2 YFSETQ. The CDR3 is CASRGQGTSYEQYF. CDR3 DNA: TGCGCCAGCAGGGGACAGGGAACCTCCTACGAGCAGTACTTC.